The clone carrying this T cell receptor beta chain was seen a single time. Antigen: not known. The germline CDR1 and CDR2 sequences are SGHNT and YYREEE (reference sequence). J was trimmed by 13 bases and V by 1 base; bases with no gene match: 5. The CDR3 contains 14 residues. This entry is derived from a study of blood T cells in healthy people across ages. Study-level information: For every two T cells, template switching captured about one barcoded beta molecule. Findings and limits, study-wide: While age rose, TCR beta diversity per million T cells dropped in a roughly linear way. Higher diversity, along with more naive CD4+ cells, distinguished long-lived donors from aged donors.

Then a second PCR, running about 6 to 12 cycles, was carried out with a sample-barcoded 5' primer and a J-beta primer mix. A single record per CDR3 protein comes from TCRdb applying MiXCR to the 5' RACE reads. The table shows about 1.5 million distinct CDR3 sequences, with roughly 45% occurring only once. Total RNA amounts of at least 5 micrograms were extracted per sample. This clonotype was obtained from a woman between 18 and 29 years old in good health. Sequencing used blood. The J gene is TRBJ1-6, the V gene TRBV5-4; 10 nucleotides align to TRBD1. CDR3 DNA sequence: TGTGCCAGCAGCTTGACCGGGACAGGGGTTCCCCTCCACTTT. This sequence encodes CASSLTGTGVPLHF.